The sequence of this T cell receptor beta chain was determined in a study of immune cell composition in non-small cell lung cancer. Study results and limitations: No significant correlation existed between pack-years smoked and tumour clonality.

A remark on this clone: Its antigen is not identified.

Data came from immunoSEQ multiplex PCR; TCRdb stores just in-frame clones and leaves some out. The sample holds 7,500 to 9,500 clones, around three quarters seen once. The V and J ends lost 5 bases and 4 bases respectively, with 17 bases between them. Germline CDR1 reads MGHDK; CDR2 reads SYGVNS. The CDR3 has 15 amino acids. Normal lung was sampled as far from the tumour as possible, at least 3 cm. This TCR was sampled from a human donor with non-small cell lung cancer. The chain is built from TRBV25-1 and TRBJ1-2; tentatively, D is TRBD1 (5 bases). The sequencing input was non-adjacent lung tissue. The CDR3 DNA is TGTGCCAGCAGTTCGGCCGGGGGAGGTACCTATGGCTACACCTTC. Its protein product is CASSSAGGGTYGYTF.